This T cell receptor (beta chain) was sequenced for a study of technical replicates of blood from a few donors. The length of the CDR3 is 15 residues. V was clipped by 3 bases and J by 0 bases, with 11 bases between them. Per the germline V gene, CDR1 is MNHNS and CDR2 is SASEGT. Libraries were prepared by immunoSEQ multiplex PCR; TCRdb keeps only in-frame clonotypes and omits some of them. Among fewer than 90,000 clones listed, around 94% were seen once. V gene TRBV6-1 combines with J gene TRBJ1-2; possibly TRBD1 for D (6 bases). The source is a human donor in good health. Specimen: T cells isolated from PBMCs. CDR3 residues: CASSDYRAANYGYTF. Here the CDR3 DNA reads TGTGCCAGCAGTGATTACAGGGCAGCTAACTATGGCTACACCTTC.